The present entry profiles one T cell receptor (beta chain) with its context. The antigen remains unidentified. The data derive from a study of regulatory T cells in long-lasting Graves disease. Findings and caveats of the study: Segments TRBV28, TRBJ1-2 and TRBJ2-5 showed preferential usage in persistent disease.

V shed 1 base, J shed 2 bases, and the junction held 14 bases outside the gene matches. The CDR3 is made up of 20 amino acids. In germline, CDR1 is SGHTA, CDR2 FQGTGA. Building of the TCR beta libraries involved iRepertoire HTBI primers and Arm-PCR of CDR3 regions. TCRdb used MiXCR to reprocess the multiplex PCR reads, holding one entry per CDR3 protein. The repertoire holds 580,000 or so distinct CDR3 sequences, with 15% to 20% as singletons. Time point defined: newly diagnosed GD, antithyroid drugs for less than 3 months. With RNA extracted from PBMCs as input, the TCR library was made. These data are also associated with another study on T cells in Graves' hyperthyroidism and ophthalmopathy. That report notes: The study defined stable Graves' hyperthyroidism as no ophthalmopathy progression within 18 months. Primed by the HTBI set, a first-round RT-PCR was run on the TCR CDR3.

The sample consisted of peripheral blood mononuclear cells (PBMCs), taken at new diagnosis, from a patient treated with antithyroid drugs. The receptor's source is a man younger than 35 with Graves disease. V and J are TRBV7-3 and TRBJ2-6; 7 bases align to TRBD1. CDR3 in amino acids: CASSLRPLDRESTGANVLTF. CDR3 DNA sequence: TGTGCCAGCAGCTTAAGGCCTTTAGACAGGGAAAGTACTGGGGCCAACGTCCTGACTTTC.